These 27 T cell receptor beta chains share one sample of origin, sequenced in a study of long-term antiretroviral therapy in people with HIV. Researchers report immunoSEQ v3.0 was run at survey level. Profiled with immunoSEQ multiplex PCR; TCRdb holds only in-frame clones, not every one. The table lists more than 15,000 clones, over 60% of them singletons, with around 15% in the top ten. Material: unsorted PBMCs, obtained 2.9 years after starting antiretroviral therapy. The source is a woman in her 30s with HIV.

The chain employs TRBV7-2 and TRBJ1-1; no clear D gene. There are 16 residues in the CDR3. Germline loops: CDR1 SGHTA, CDR2 FQGNSA. Trimming removed 2 bases from V and 2 bases from J, with 15 bases in between. The CDR3 region has the DNA TGTGCCAGCAGCTTAAGCCGTGCAGAACAAAACACTGAAGCTTTCTTT. Amino acids: CASSLSRAEQNTEAFF. Using reference TRBV7-2 and TRBJ1-1 for the parts outside the CDR3, the full variable domain is GAGVSQSPSNKVTEKGKDVELRCDPISGHTALYWYRQSLGQGLEFLIYFQGNSAPDKSGLPSDRFSAERTGGSVSTLTIQRTQQEDSAVYLCASSLSRAEQNTEAFFGQGTRLTVV.

The chain links TRBV2 to TRBJ2-3; 14 positions match TRBD2. Losses at the gene ends were 10 bases for V and 4 bases for J; bases not matched to a gene: 4. The CDR3 runs to 14 residues. CDR1 and CDR2 (germline): SNHLY, FYNNEI. The CDR3 loop reads CAKAGLAGADTQYF. The CDR3 DNA reads as TGTGCCAAAGCGGGACTAGCGGGGGCAGATACGCAGTATTTT.

The chain is built from TRBV18 and TRBJ2-5; D gene uncertain. This CDR3 is built from 13 residues. From germline, CDR1 is KGHSH and CDR2 LQKENI. The V end was cut by 6 bases, the J end by 4 bases, with 12 bases between. CDR3 sequence: CASSTINGETQYF. CDR3 DNA sequence: TGTGCCAGCTCGACCATTAACGGAGAGACCCAGTACTTC. Combining the CDR3 with reference TRBV18 and TRBJ2-5 gives the whole variable domain NAGVMQNPRHLVRRRGQEARLRCSPMKGHSHVYWYRQLPEEGLKFMVYLQKENIIDESGMPKERFSAEFPKEGPSILRIQQVVRGDSAAYFCASSTINGETQYFGPGTRLLVL.

This chain connects TRBV27 to TRBJ1-2; TRBD1 matches 7 bases. The CDR3 has 14 amino acids. CDR1 MNHEY and CDR2 SMNVEV come from the germline V gene (reference sequence). Germline trimming cut 4 bases from V and 1 base from J; bases unmatched to any gene: 3. CDR3 loop: CASSSGTVNYGYTF. DNA for the CDR3: TGTGCCAGCAGTTCGGGGACAGTTAACTATGGCTACACCTTC.

This clone is labeled medium-sized. The chain joins TRBV21-1 to TRBJ1-4. TRBV21-1 counts as a pseudogene. The CDR3 sequence is 20 residues long. DNA of the CDR3: TGTGCCAGCAGCAACCCCCCCGGGGGGCCCTTTAAGAGCGATAGGGAAAAACTGTTTTTT. It specifies CASSNPPGGPFKSDREKLFF.

V is TRBV9 and J is TRBJ2-2, with 7 bases fitting TRBD1. The CDR3 is made up of 16 amino acids. Germline V lookup: CDR1 SGDLS, CDR2 YYNGEE. Unmatched junction bases numbered 4, after V lost 2 bases and J lost 0 bases. DNA for the CDR3: TGTGCCAGCAGCGTCTTGGGACAGTCGAACACCGGGGAGCTGTTTTTT. This translates into CASSVLGQSNTGELFF.

CDR3 DNA: TGTGCCAGCAGCCCACACGCCGCCCCAGGTGAGCAGTTCTTC. Translated, it gives CASSPHAAPGEQFF. The chain joins TRBV9 to TRBJ2-1; no clear D. The CDR3 has 14 residues. V was pared by 4 bases and J by 9 bases, with 17 bases between. Germline CDR1 is SGDLS and CDR2 is YYNGEE.

This chain links TRBV5-4 with TRBJ1-2, with D possibly being TRBD1 (6 bases). The CDR3 spans 14 residues. Trimming took 4 bases from V and 8 from J, leaving 18 bases between them. Germline V lookup: CDR1 SGHNT, CDR2 YYREEE (reference sequence). The DNA for the CDR3 is TGTGCCAGCAGCGTGGGACAAAACGTCGGGGGCTACACCTTC. Amino acids: CASSVGQNVGGYTF.

V gene TRBV6-5 combines with J gene TRBJ1-1, with 8 bases identical to TRBD1. Germline V gene lookup returns CDR1 MNHEY and CDR2 SVGAGI. With 2 bases clipped from V and 7 bases from J, the junction kept 3 bases outside the gene matches. This CDR3 spans 13 amino acids. CDR3 coding DNA: TGTGCCAGCAGTTACGGACAGGGAAGTGAAGCTTTCTTT. Its protein is CASSYGQGSEAFF.

As to this clone: The germline gene is not matched at one end of the junction; a read error may be the cause. V gene TRBV23-1 combines with J gene TRBJ2-7, with D perhaps matching TRBD1 or TRBD2 (6 bases each). TRBV23-1 is an ORF, and what it does is uncertain. The CDR3 sequence is 15 residues long. The CDR3 nucleotides are TGCGCCAGCAGCCAATTCCCGGGGGCCTCCTACGAGCAGTACTTC. Residues: CASSQFPGASYEQYF.

This clone has just a few counts. The CDR3 protein is CASRKPGVEQYF. CDR3 coding DNA: TGTGCCAGCAGAAAACCAGGCGTCGAGCAGTACTTC. This chain links TRBV5-4 with TRBJ2-7; D unresolved. Germline CDR1 reads SGHNT; CDR2 reads YYREEE (reference sequence). The CDR3 has 12 residues. V gave up 5 bases and J gave up 6 bases, with 12 bases separating them.

This clone was counted a few times. At one end the junction does not follow the germline gene, possibly because of a read error. The chain links TRBV7-7 to TRBJ1-3, with unresolved D. The CDR3 covers 10 residues. Germline lookup yields CDR1 SSHAT and CDR2 FNYEAQ (reference sequence). The DNA of the CDR3 is TGTGCCAGCAGCTCCAAACCCGGACATTTT. Translated: CASSSKPGHF.

This chain links TRBV9 with TRBJ1-1; D possibly corresponds to TRBD1 (5 bases). The germline V gene has CDR1 SGDLS and CDR2 YYNGEE. Trimming cost V 0 bases and J 4 bases, with 13 bases left between them. CDR3 length: 15 residues. As DNA, the CDR3 is TGTGCCAGCAGCGTAGATGCCCAGGGTGGCACTGAAGCTTTCTTT. Its translation is CASSVDAQGGTEAFF.

V gene TRBV9 combines with J gene TRBJ1-1; D not resolved. Germline assignment: CDR1 SGDLS and CDR2 YYNGEE. This CDR3 spans 13 amino acids. V dropped 3 bases and J dropped 3 bases, with 9 bases sitting between them. The CDR3 coding sequence is TGTGCCAGCAGCGATAGCACTTACACTGAAGCTTTCTTT. It is translated as CASSDSTYTEAFF. Variable domain in full (rest from reference TRBV9 and TRBJ1-1): DSGVTQTPKHLITATGQRVTLRCSPRSGDLSVYWYQQSLDQGLQFLIQYYNGEERAKGNILERFSAQQFPDLHSELNLSSLELGDSALYFCASSDSTYTEAFFGQGTRLTVV.

This rearrangement joins TRBV6-1 to TRBJ1-1, with 7 bases lining up with TRBD1. V shed 5 bases and J 4 bases; nucleotides not matched to a gene: 10. Germline lookup yields CDR1 MNHNS and CDR2 SASEGT. This CDR3 spans 15 amino acids. CDR3 protein: CASSMTGQGVTEAFF. CDR3 nucleotide sequence: TGTGCCAGCAGTATGACAGGGCAGGGCGTCACTGAAGCTTTCTTT.

CDR3 sequence reads: CSADSPPTQYF. CDR3 sequence (DNA): TGCAGTGCTGACAGCCCACCGACCCAGTACTTC. The V call is TRBV20-1, the J call TRBJ2-5, with D possibly being TRBD1 (5 bases). Trimming pared 5 bases from V and 7 bases from J, leaving 11 bases between. This CDR3 spans 11 amino acids. The V gene's germline CDR1 is DFQATT and CDR2 SNEGSKA (reference sequence).

This clone occurred a few times. V and J are TRBV9 and TRBJ1-2; 9 bases match TRBD1. The CDR3 consists of 15 residues. The V and J ends lost 5 bases and 8 bases, in that order; junction bases with no gene match: 13. Germline V gene lookup returns CDR1 SGDLS and CDR2 YYNGEE. CDR3 residues: CASRGPGQGLEGYTF. In DNA, the CDR3 is TGTGCCAGCAGGGGTCCGGGACAGGGCCTGGAAGGCTACACCTTC.

CDR3 in DNA: TGTGCCAGCAGCCCTACCCCGGAAAAAGAGACCCAGTACTTC. Translated: CASSPTPEKETQYF. The chain links TRBV9 to TRBJ2-5, with D unresolved. This CDR3 has 14 amino acids. The germline gives CDR1 SGDLS, CDR2 YYNGEE. Trimming pared 4 bases from V and 3 bases from J, leaving 13 bases between. Variable domain in full (rest from reference TRBV9 and TRBJ2-5): DSGVTQTPKHLITATGQRVTLRCSPRSGDLSVYWYQQSLDQGLQFLIQYYNGEERAKGNILERFSAQQFPDLHSELNLSSLELGDSALYFCASSPTPEKETQYFGPGTRLLVL.

The chain carries TRBV9 and TRBJ1-1; maybe TRBD1 (6 bases). CDR3 length: 14 residues. Per the germline V gene, CDR1 is SGDLS and CDR2 is YYNGEE. V dropped 3 bases and J dropped 1 base, with 10 bases sitting between them. DNA of the CDR3: TGTGCCAGCAGCGAAGACAGGACGAACACTGAAGCTTTCTTT. Amino acid sequence: CASSEDRTNTEAFF. Looking up the rest from reference TRBV9 and TRBJ1-1 gives the full variable domain: DSGVTQTPKHLITATGQRVTLRCSPRSGDLSVYWYQQSLDQGLQFLIQYYNGEERAKGNILERFSAQQFPDLHSELNLSSLELGDSALYFCASSEDRTNTEAFFGQGTRLTVV.

The gene calls are TRBV28 and TRBJ1-2; D is unresolved. The CDR3 covers 16 residues. Germline CDR1 reads MDHEN; CDR2 reads SYDVKM. V was cut by 6 bases and J by 1 base, with 18 bases left in between. CDR3 loop: CASRQTLSPYNYGYTF. CDR3 DNA sequence: TGTGCCAGCAGGCAAACCCTATCCCCTTATAACTATGGCTACACCTTC.

The gene calls are TRBV4-1 and TRBJ1-5, with TRBD1 identical over 9 bases. The CDR3 length is 14 residues. Trimming cost V 4 bases and J 7 bases; bases outside gene matches: 5. Looked up from germline, CDR1 is MGHRA and CDR2 is YSYEKL. CDR3 residues: CASSPPDRGQPQHF. The CDR3 region has the DNA TGCGCCAGCAGCCCCCCGGACAGGGGCCAGCCCCAGCATTTT.

A few counts support this clone. The gene calls are TRBV27 and TRBJ1-5, with a weak D call TRBD1 (6 bases). The germline CDR1 and CDR2 sequences are MNHEY and SMNVEV (reference sequence). This CDR3 contains 16 residues. The V gene lost 4 bases and the J gene lost 5 bases, with 18 bases spanning the gap. In nucleotides, the CDR3 is TGTGCCAGCAGTTGGGGGCGGGGGGGAGGTCATCAGCCCCAGCATTTT. It yields the protein CASSWGRGGGHQPQHF.

The V gene is TRBV7-8, the J gene TRBJ2-3; perhaps TRBD2 as D (5 bases). The germline V and J ends were trimmed by 0 bases and 14 bases, with 12 bases remaining between them. Per the germline V gene, CDR1 is SGHVS and CDR2 is FQNEAQ. The CDR3 is 12 residues long. As DNA, the CDR3 is TGTGCCAGCAGCTTAGCTGTCGGGGAATCGTATTTT. It encodes CASSLAVGESYF.

The V and J genes are TRBV7-2 and TRBJ2-1; 10 nucleotides match TRBD1. This CDR3 contains 15 residues. The germline CDR1 and CDR2 sequences are SGHTA and FQGNSA. V lost 5 bases, J lost 8 bases, and 9 bases stayed unmatched. The CDR3 DNA reads TGTGCCAGCAGCCCGACAGGGGGCTCAACCTATGAGCAGTTCTTC. As protein: CASSPTGGSTYEQFF. The whole variable domain, remainder taken from reference TRBV7-2 and TRBJ2-1, is GAGVSQSPSNKVTEKGKDVELRCDPISGHTALYWYRQSLGQGLEFLIYFQGNSAPDKSGLPSDRFSAERTGGSVSTLTIQRTQQEDSAVYLCASSPTGGSTYEQFFGPGTRLTVL.

J is TRBJ1-5 and V is TRBV11-2, with a weak D call TRBD1 (5 bases). V lost 5 bases, J lost 5 bases, and 13 bases lay in between. The CDR3 sequence is 14 residues long. Germline CDR1 is SGHAT and CDR2 is FQNNGV. This CDR3 reads CASSNGAGDQPQHF. The CDR3 DNA sequence: TGTGCCAGCAGCAACGGGGCAGGCGATCAGCCCCAGCATTTT.

V usage is TRBV5-1 and J usage is TRBJ2-5; D perhaps matches TRBD2 (5 bases). Trimming cost V 1 base and J 5 bases, with 12 bases left between them. CDR1 is SGHRS, CDR2 YFSETQ, per germline. This CDR3 has 14 amino acids. CDR3 residues: CASSLSDPGETQYF. The CDR3 DNA sequence: TGCGCCAGCAGCTTGTCGGACCCGGGGGAGACCCAGTACTTC.

This clone was seen a few times. This chain joins TRBV2 and TRBJ2-7, with 9 bases matching TRBD1. Trimming at V came to 4 bases and at J to 6 bases, leaving 4 bases not matched to a gene. Germline V gene data show CDR1 as SNHLY and CDR2 as FYNNEI. The CDR3 has 13 amino acids. The CDR3, as DNA: TGTGCCAGCAGTGTCTCACAGGGGGCCGAGCAGTACGTC. Protein: CASSVSQGAEQYV.